Below, 22 T cell receptor beta chains from the same sample are listed, as sequenced in a study of T-cell memory formation after mild COVID-19. MiXCR, run by TCRdb on the 5' RACE reads, gives a single entry per CDR3 protein. The table lists under 250,000 distinct CDR3 sequences, approximately 10% of them singletons. Sequenced material: PBMCs or a T cell subset sorted from them (not recorded which). Every receptor here comes from a young man who had mild COVID-19 (a few samples of this study predate the infection). Cell type and time point are not known.

This clonotype has at least ten counts. J is TRBJ2-1 and V is TRBV6-6, with a tentative D call TRBD1 (5 bases). V was pared by 4 bases and J by 15 bases, with 10 bases between. CDR3 size: 10 residues. Germline V gives CDR1 MNHNY, CDR2 SVGAGI (reference sequence). The CDR3 DNA sequence: TGTGCCAGCAGTTGGCAGGGCCTGTTCTTC. Translation: CASSWQGLFF.

This clonotype was seen more than once but under ten times. The genes are TRBV19 and TRBJ1-6; tentative D call: TRBD1 (5 bases). V was clipped by 5 bases and J by 1 base, with 9 bases between them. Per germline, CDR1 LNHDA and CDR2 SQIVND (reference sequence). This CDR3 is 15 amino acids long. The CDR3 sequence: CASSLQVSYNSPLHF. As DNA, the CDR3 is TGTGCCAGTAGTTTACAGGTGTCCTATAATTCACCCCTCCACTTT.

This clonotype occurred a few times. The chain combines TRBV6-2 or TRBV6-3 with TRBJ2-5; D might be TRBD1 or TRBD2, each matching 5 bases. This CDR3 comprises 11 residues. CDR1 is MNHEY, CDR2 SVGEGT, per germline. V lost 7 bases and J 7 bases, leaving 10 bases between the germline ends. The CDR3 DNA reads as TGTGCCAGCAACGAGAGGGGGACCCAGTACTTC. It codes for CASNERGTQYF.

This clonotype has more than one count but fewer than ten. The chain carries TRBV4-1 and TRBJ1-1, with D perhaps matching TRBD1 (5 bases). This CDR3 has 16 amino acids. Germline V gene sequence: CDR1 MGHRA, CDR2 YSYEKL. Trimming removed 4 bases from V and 3 bases from J, with 18 bases in between. The CDR3 spells CASSPPVAGRYTEAFF. The DNA of the CDR3 is TGCGCCAGCAGCCCCCCAGTTGCAGGGAGGTACACTGAAGCTTTCTTT.

V and J are TRBV3-1 and TRBJ2-3, with D perhaps being TRBD1 or TRBD2 (5 bases each). CDR1 and CDR2 (germline): LGHDT, YNNKEL (reference sequence). This CDR3 has 14 residues. V gave up 0 bases and J gave up 5 bases, with 9 bases separating them. The DNA for the CDR3 is TGTGCCAGCAGCCAAGATGGGGGTGGAGATACGCAGTATTTT. Residues: CASSQDGGGDTQYF.

This clonotype was seen only a few times. The V gene is TRBV7-8, the J gene TRBJ2-1, with 9 bases matching TRBD2. Germline V gene data show CDR1 as SGHVS and CDR2 as FQNEAQ. The CDR3 extends over 16 amino acids. Trimming removed 0 bases from V and 6 bases from J; junction bases left unmatched: 6. CDR3 DNA sequence: TGTGCCAGCAGCTTAGCGTCTAGCGGGAAGGTCAATGAGCAGTTCTTC. Its translation: CASSLASSGKVNEQFF.

This clonotype turned up a few times. CDR3 sequence reads: CASTMLPDREQYV. The CDR3 nucleotides are TGTGCCAGCACCATGCTACCCGACAGGGAACAGTACGTC. The chain employs TRBV6-6 and TRBJ2-7; 7 nucleotides line up with TRBD1. Germline CDR1 reads MNHNY; CDR2 reads SVGAGI (reference sequence). This CDR3 has 13 residues. Germline trimming cut 7 bases from V and 10 bases from J; bases unmatched to any gene: 13.

The chain joins TRBV7-9 to TRBJ1-6, with a weak D call TRBD1 (6 bases). The CDR3 extends over 15 amino acids. Trimming shortened V by 5 bases and J by 8 bases, and 16 bases separated the two germline ends. Germline assignment: CDR1 SEHNR and CDR2 FQNEAQ (reference sequence). The CDR3 reads CASSPSWGAYSPLHF. The CDR3 nucleotides are TGTGCCAGCAGCCCATCATGGGGGGCGTATTCACCCCTCCACTTT.

This clonotype was picked up a small number of times. This chain uses TRBV5-1 with TRBJ1-3; D is unclear. The CDR3 runs 16 residues. Germline V gene data show CDR1 as SGHRS and CDR2 as YFSETQ. The germline V and J ends were trimmed by 0 bases and 0 bases, with 10 bases remaining between them. The CDR3 sequence is CASSLAGSSSGNTIYF. CDR3 sequence (DNA): TGCGCCAGCAGCTTGGCAGGTTCGAGCTCTGGAAACACCATATATTTT.

The chain joins TRBV27 to TRBJ1-1; possible D gene TRBD1, 5 bases. CDR1 and CDR2 from the germline V gene are MNHEY and SMNVEV (reference sequence). This CDR3 has 15 residues. Trimming removed 2 bases from V and 1 base from J, with 11 bases in between. The CDR3 protein is CASSLTITGNTEAFF. CDR3 DNA sequence: TGTGCCAGCAGTTTAACCATTACAGGGAACACTGAAGCTTTCTTT.

This clonotype was counted at least ten times. The rearrangement uses TRBV29-1 and TRBJ1-1; perhaps TRBD1 as D (5 bases). This CDR3 comprises 12 residues. V was pared by 6 bases and J by 3 bases, with 11 bases between. Per germline, CDR1 SQVTM and CDR2 ANQGSEA. The CDR3 nucleotides are TGCAGCGTGGGGAGGGGAGACACTGAAGCTTTCTTT. Encoded protein: CSVGRGDTEAFF.

This clonotype appeared once. V gene TRBV18 combines with J gene TRBJ2-1, with D perhaps being TRBD1 or TRBD2 (5 bases each). CDR3 length equals 16 residues. The V end lost 0 bases, the J end lost 2 bases, and 11 bases lay between the germline ends. Germline-derived CDR1 and CDR2 are KGHSH and LQKENI. This CDR3 reads CASSPPGGGAYNEQFF. In DNA form, the CDR3 reads TGTGCCAGCTCACCACCGGGTGGGGGAGCCTACAATGAGCAGTTCTTC.

Only a few counts were recorded for this clonotype. The genes are TRBV11-2 and TRBJ2-3; D remains ambiguous. Trimming left V 6 bases short and J 8 bases short, with 21 bases between. Germline CDR1 SGHAT, CDR2 FQNNGV. The CDR3 totals 15 residues. CDR3 in amino acids: CASSLTRWVIGTQYF. CDR3 DNA sequence: TGTGCCAGCAGTCTGACTCGATGGGTGATTGGTACGCAGTATTTT. The full variable domain, its missing parts supplied by reference TRBV11-2 and TRBJ2-3, is EAGVAQSPRYKIIEKRQSVAFWCNPISGHATLYWYQQILGQGPKLLIQFQNNGVVDDSQLPKDRFSAERLKGVDSTLKIQPAKLEDSAVYLCASSLTRWVIGTQYFGPGTRLTVL.

This chain uses TRBV9 with TRBJ2-2; 8 nucleotides align to TRBD1. The germline gives CDR1 SGDLS, CDR2 YYNGEE. This CDR3 contains 15 residues. Trimming took 0 bases from V and 5 from J; bases not matched to a gene: 3. In DNA, the CDR3 is TGTGCCAGCAGCGTAGTGGGACAGGCTACCGGGGAGCTGTTTTTT. This translates into CASSVVGQATGELFF. The whole variable domain, remainder taken from reference TRBV9 and TRBJ2-2, is DSGVTQTPKHLITATGQRVTLRCSPRSGDLSVYWYQQSLDQGLQFLIQYYNGEERAKGNILERFSAQQFPDLHSELNLSSLELGDSALYFCASSVVGQATGELFFGEGSRLTVL.

This clonotype was seen at least ten times. This sequence joins TRBV7-9 and TRBJ2-3; possibly TRBD1 for D (6 bases). Trimming cost V 4 bases and J 7 bases, with 12 bases left between them. Germline assignment: CDR1 SEHNR and CDR2 FQNEAQ (reference sequence). The CDR3 runs 13 residues. The CDR3 sequence is CASSSPGVNTQYF. DNA of the CDR3: TGTGCCAGCAGCTCACCAGGGGTGAATACGCAGTATTTT.

In its sample, this clonotype was seen many times. The chain recombines TRBV5-1 with TRBJ2-1, with D perhaps matching TRBD1 (6 bases). Trimming shortened V by 7 bases and J by 4 bases, and 18 bases separated the two germline ends. CDR1 and CDR2 from the germline V gene are SGHRS and YFSETQ. The CDR3 loop spans 15 amino acids. CDR3 sequence reads: CASRPPGTRYNEQFF. The DNA of the CDR3 is TGCGCCAGCCGTCCCCCCGGGACAAGGTACAATGAGCAGTTCTTC. The variable domain in full, completed from reference TRBV5-1 and TRBJ2-1, reads KAGVTQTPRYLIKTRGQQVTLSCSPISGHRSVSWYQQTPGQGLQFLFEYFSETQRNKGNFPGRFSGRQFSNSRSEMNVSTLELGDSALYLCASRPPGTRYNEQFFGPGTRLTVL.

The V gene is TRBV9, the J gene TRBJ2-3; the D gene is possibly TRBD1 (6 bases). V was shortened by 0 bases and J by 5 bases, with 10 bases between the two germline ends. The length of the CDR3 is 14 residues. CDR1 is SGDLS and CDR2 is YYNGEE in the germline V gene. The CDR3: CASSVVGARDTQYF. DNA of the CDR3: TGTGCCAGCAGCGTAGTGGGGGCGAGAGATACGCAGTATTTT.

The chain carries TRBV18 and TRBJ2-5; D perhaps matches TRBD1 (5 bases). Germline values: CDR1 KGHSH, CDR2 LQKENI. The CDR3 contains 12 residues. The germline V and J ends were trimmed by 3 bases and 6 bases, with 8 bases remaining between them. CDR3 sequence reads: CASSPSGKTQYF. CDR3 DNA: TGTGCCAGCTCACCCTCAGGGAAGACCCAGTACTTC. The full variable domain, its missing parts supplied by reference TRBV18 and TRBJ2-5, is NAGVMQNPRHLVRRRGQEARLRCSPMKGHSHVYWYRQLPEEGLKFMVYLQKENIIDESGMPKERFSAEFPKEGPSILRIQQVVRGDSAAYFCASSPSGKTQYFGPGTRLLVL.

This chain uses TRBV29-1 with TRBJ2-1; D is uncertain. Trimming removed 6 bases at V and 6 bases at J, with 18 bases between. Looked up from germline, CDR1 is SQVTM and CDR2 is ANQGSEA. The length of the CDR3 is 14 residues. The CDR3 reads CSVRVGSSINEQFF. CDR3 bases: TGCAGCGTCCGAGTCGGGTCTTCCATCAATGAGCAGTTCTTC.

This clonotype was counted a few times. CDR3 amino acids: CASSLRVSFSVDQPQHF. CDR3 DNA sequence: TGTGCCAGCAGCCTCAGGGTTTCGTTCTCGGTCGATCAGCCCCAGCATTTT. The rearrangement joins TRBV28 to TRBJ1-5; D may be TRBD1 (5 bases). Trimming took 6 bases from V and 5 from J, leaving 23 bases between them. CDR3 length equals 17 residues. Germline-derived CDR1 and CDR2 are MDHEN and SYDVKM.

V is TRBV29-1 and J is TRBJ2-4; no clear D. V lost 4 bases, J lost 8 bases, and 12 bases lay in between. Per germline, CDR1 SQVTM and CDR2 ANQGSEA. The CDR3 consists of 12 residues. CDR3 in amino acids: CSVVGREDIQYF. The DNA for the CDR3 is TGCAGCGTTGTCGGCCGAGAGGACATTCAGTACTTC.

V gene TRBV7-6 combines with J gene TRBJ1-3; a possible D gene is TRBD1 (6 bases). Germline loops: CDR1 SGHVS, CDR2 FNYEAQ. V was clipped by 0 bases and J by 0 bases, with 12 bases between them. This CDR3 has 17 amino acids. CDR3 region: CASSLARDIASGNTIYF. The CDR3 nucleotides read TGTGCCAGCAGCTTAGCACGGGACATCGCCTCTGGAAACACCATATATTTT.